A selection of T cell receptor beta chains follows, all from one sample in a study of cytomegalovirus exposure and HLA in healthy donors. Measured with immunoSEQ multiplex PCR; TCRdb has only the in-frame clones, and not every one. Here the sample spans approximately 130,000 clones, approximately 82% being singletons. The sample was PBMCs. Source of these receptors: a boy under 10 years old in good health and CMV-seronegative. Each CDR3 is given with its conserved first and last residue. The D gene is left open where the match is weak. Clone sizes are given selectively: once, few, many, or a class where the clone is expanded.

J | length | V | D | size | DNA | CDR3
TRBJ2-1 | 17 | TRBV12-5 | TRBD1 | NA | TGTGCTAGTGGTTTGGTACGATGGGGACAGATAAACAATGAGCAGTTCTTC | CASGLVRWGQINNEQFF
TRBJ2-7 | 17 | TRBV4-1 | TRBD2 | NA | TGCGCCAGCAGCCAAGTCCCAACTAGCGGGGGGACCTACGAGCAGTACTTC | CASSQVPTSGGTYEQYF
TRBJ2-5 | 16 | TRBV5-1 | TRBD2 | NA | TGCGCCAGCAGCCCGGGACTAGCGAGGATCCAAGAGACCCAGTACTTC | CASSPGLARIQETQYF
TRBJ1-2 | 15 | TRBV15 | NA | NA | TGTGCCACCAGCAGAGACCCCCTGGGAGGTTATGGCTACACCTTC | CATSRDPLGGYGYTF
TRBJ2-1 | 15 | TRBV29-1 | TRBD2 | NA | TGCAGCGCATGGACTAGCGGGGTCACCTACAATGAGCAGTTCTTC | CSAWTSGVTYNEQFF
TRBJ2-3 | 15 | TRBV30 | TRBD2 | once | TGTGCCTGGGGGGGTTGGAGCGGGAACACAGATACGCAGTATTTT | CAWGGWSGNTDTQYF
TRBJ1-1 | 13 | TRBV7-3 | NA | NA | TGTGCCAGCAGCTTATGGCCAGGGACTGAAGCTTTCTTT | CASSLWPGTEAFF
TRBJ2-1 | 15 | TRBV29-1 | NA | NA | TGCAGCGTTGAAGAGGCGGATCTAGTAGGCAATGAGCAGTTCTTC | CSVEEADLVGNEQFF
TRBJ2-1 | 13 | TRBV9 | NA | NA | TGTGCCAGCAGCGTATATGGGACTCCTGAGCAGTTCTTC | CASSVYGTPEQFF
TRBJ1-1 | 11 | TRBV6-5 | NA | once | TGTGCCAGCAGTGATGACAGGGAAGCTTTCTTT | CASSDDREAFF
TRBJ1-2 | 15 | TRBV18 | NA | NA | TGTGCCAGCTCACCGCCCGGGGGGGCCTTGGTAGGCTACACCTTC | CASSPPGGALVGYTF
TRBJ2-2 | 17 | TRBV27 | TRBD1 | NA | TGTGCCAGCACCACCACCGGGCAGGGGGCGCTCACCGGGGAGCTGTTTTTT | CASTTTGQGALTGELFF
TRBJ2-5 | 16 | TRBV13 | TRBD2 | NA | TGTGCCAGCAGCTTAGGCCGAAGAACTAGCGGCCGAACCCAGTACTTC | CASSLGRRTSGRTQYF
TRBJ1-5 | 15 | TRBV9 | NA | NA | TGTGCCAGCAGCGTAGATCCAGGGTTGGGTCAGCCCCAGCATTTT | CASSVDPGLGQPQHF
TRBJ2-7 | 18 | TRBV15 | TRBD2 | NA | TGTGCCACCAGCAGAGATCTGGAAGTAGCGGGGGGTTCCTACGAGCAGTACTTC | CATSRDLEVAGGSYEQYF
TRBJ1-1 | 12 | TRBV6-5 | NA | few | TGTGCCAGCGGACAGACGAACACTGAAGCTTTCTTT | CASGQTNTEAFF
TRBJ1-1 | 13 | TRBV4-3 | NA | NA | TGCGCCAGCAGATCCCCTTCGGGAACTGAAGCTTTCTTT | CASRSPSGTEAFF
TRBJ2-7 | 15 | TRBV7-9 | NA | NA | TGTGCCAGCAGCTTAGTTGCGGGGGCCTCCTACGAGCAGTACTTC | CASSLVAGASYEQYF
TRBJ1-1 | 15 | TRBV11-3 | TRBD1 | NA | TGTGCCAGCAGCGTCGCGGGGACAGGATCCACTGAAGCTTTCTTT | CASSVAGTGSTEAFF
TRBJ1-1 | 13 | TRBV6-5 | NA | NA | TGTGCCAGCAGGTCGACAGTCTACACTGAAGCTTTCTTT | CASRSTVYTEAFF
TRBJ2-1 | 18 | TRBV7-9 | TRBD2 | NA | TGTTCCAGCAGTTCACTAGCGGGAGTTTTTACGGCGCCGGATGAGCAGTTCTTC | CSSSSLAGVFTAPDEQFF
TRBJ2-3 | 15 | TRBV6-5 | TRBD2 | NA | TGTGCCAGCAGTTACCGGGGGAGGGTCACAGATACGCAGTATTTT | CASSYRGRVTDTQYF
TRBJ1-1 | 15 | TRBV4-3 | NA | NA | TGCGCCAGCAGTCGGAGTGGGGGGGCGAGAACTGAAGCTTTCTTT | CASSRSGGARTEAFF
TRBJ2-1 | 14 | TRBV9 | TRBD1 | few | TGTGCCAGCGGTCCGGGACAGGGCTACAATGAGCAGTTCTTC | CASGPGQGYNEQFF
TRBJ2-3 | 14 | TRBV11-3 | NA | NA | TGTGCCAGCAGCTTAGAACAGGGAGCAGATACGCAGTATTTT | CASSLEQGADTQYF
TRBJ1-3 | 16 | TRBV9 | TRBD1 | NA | TGTGCCAGCAGCATGCCGGGACAGGGGGCTGGAAACACCATATATTTT | CASSMPGQGAGNTIYF
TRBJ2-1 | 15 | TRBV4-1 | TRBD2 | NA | TGCGCCAGCAGCCAAGATCGAGGTAGCGGGGTAAAGCAGTTCTTC | CASSQDRGSGVKQFF
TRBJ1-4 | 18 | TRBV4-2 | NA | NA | TGTGCCAGCAGCCCCCTCCTAGGGAGGGATGCAACTAATGAAAAACTGTTTTTT | CASSPLLGRDATNEKLFF
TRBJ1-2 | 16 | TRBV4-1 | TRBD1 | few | TGCGCCAGCAGTCCGAGCGAGGCAGGGGGTATAGATGGCTACACCTTC | CASSPSEAGGIDGYTF
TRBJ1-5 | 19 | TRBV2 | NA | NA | TGTGCCAGCAGTGAAATGGACCGGAGGGTACTAGGGGGCAATCAGCCCCAGCATTTT | CASSEMDRRVLGGNQPQHF
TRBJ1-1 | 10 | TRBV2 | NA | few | TGTGCCAGCGGCGGAGCTAAAGCTTTCTTT | CASGGAKAFF
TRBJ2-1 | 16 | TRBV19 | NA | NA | TGTGCCAGTAGTATCCCGGGACAAAGACCCTACAATGAGCAGTTCTTC | CASSIPGQRPYNEQFF
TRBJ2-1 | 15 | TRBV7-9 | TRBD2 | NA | TGTGCCAGCAGCTTAGTCCAGCGGGGGGACAATGAGCAGTTCTTC | CASSLVQRGDNEQFF
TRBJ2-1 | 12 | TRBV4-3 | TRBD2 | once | TGCGCCAGCAGCCAAACTAGCGATGAGCAGTTCTTC | CASSQTSDEQFF
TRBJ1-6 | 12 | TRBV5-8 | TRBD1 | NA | TGTGCCAGCAGCCCCAGGGACAGGGAACGGCACTTT | CASSPRDRERHF